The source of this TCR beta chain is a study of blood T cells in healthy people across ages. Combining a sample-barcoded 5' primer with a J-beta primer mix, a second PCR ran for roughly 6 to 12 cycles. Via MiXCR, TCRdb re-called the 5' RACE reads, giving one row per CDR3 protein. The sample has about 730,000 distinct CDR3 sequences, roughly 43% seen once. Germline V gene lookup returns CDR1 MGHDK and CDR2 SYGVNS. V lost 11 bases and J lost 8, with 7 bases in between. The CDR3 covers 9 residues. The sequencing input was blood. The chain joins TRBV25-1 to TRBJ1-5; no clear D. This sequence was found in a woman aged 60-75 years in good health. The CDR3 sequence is CARTEPQHF. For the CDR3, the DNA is TGTGCCCGCACAGAGCCCCAGCATTTT. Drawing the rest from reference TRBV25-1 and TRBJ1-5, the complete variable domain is EADIYQTPRYLVIGTGKKITLECSQTMGHDKMYWYQQDPGMELHLIHYSYGVNSTEKGDLSSESTVSRIRTEHFPLTLESARPSHTSQYLCARTEPQHFGDGTRLSIL.